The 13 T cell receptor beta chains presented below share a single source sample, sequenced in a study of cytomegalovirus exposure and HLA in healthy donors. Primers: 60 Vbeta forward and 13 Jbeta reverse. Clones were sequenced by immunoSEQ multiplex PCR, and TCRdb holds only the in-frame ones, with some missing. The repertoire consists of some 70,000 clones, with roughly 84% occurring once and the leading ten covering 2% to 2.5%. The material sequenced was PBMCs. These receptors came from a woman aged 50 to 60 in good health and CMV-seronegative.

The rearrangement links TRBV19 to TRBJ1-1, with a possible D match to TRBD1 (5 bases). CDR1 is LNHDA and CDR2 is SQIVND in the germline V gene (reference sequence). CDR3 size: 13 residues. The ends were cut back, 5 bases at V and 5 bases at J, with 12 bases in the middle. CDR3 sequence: CASSFQGGTEAFF. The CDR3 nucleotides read TGTGCCAGTAGTTTTCAGGGAGGGACTGAAGCTTTCTTT.

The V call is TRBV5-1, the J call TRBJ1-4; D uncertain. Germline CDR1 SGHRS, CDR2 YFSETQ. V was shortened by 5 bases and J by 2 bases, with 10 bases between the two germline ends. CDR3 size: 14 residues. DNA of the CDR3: TGCGCCAGCAGGATAACAGTTACTAATGAAAAACTGTTTTTT. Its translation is CASRITVTNEKLFF.

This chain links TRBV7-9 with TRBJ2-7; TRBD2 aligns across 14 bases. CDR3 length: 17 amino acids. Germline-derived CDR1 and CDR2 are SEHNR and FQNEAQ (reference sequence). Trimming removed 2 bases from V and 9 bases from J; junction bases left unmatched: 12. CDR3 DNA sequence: TGTGCCAGCAGCTTATCCCGACTAGCGGGAGGGGCTTTCGCGCAGTACTTC. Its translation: CASSLSRLAGGAFAQYF.

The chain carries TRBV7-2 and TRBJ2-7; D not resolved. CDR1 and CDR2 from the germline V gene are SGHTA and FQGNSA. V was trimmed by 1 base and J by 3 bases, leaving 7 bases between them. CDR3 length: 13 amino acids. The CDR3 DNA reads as TGTGCCAGCAGCTTAGGTGTTCTCTACGAGCAGTACTTC. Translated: CASSLGVLYEQYF.

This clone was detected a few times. CDR3 sequence (DNA): TGCGCCAGCAGCCAAGTGGGACTAGCGGGTTCGGAGCAGTACTTC. The encoded protein is CASSQVGLAGSEQYF. The chain combines TRBV4-1 with TRBJ2-5, with 12 positions matching TRBD2. The V gene's germline CDR1 is MGHRA and CDR2 YSYEKL. This CDR3 spans 15 amino acids. Losses at the gene ends were 1 base for V and 11 bases for J; bases not matched to a gene: 8.

The CDR3 DNA sequence: TGCGCCAGCAGCCAAGAAGACAGGGGGGTTGAGCAGTACTTC. Amino acid sequence: CASSQEDRGVEQYF. This chain links TRBV4-1 with TRBJ2-7, with 9 bases aligning to TRBD1. CDR3 length: 14 residues. The V gene's germline CDR1 is MGHRA and CDR2 YSYEKL. J was trimmed by 7 bases and V by 0 bases; bases with no gene match: 4.

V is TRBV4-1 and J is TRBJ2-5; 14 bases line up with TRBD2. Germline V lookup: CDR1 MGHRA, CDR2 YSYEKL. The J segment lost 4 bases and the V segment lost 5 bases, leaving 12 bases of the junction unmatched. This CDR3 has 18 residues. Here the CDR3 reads CASSDPGLAGVGGETQYF. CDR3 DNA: TGCGCCAGCAGCGACCCGGGACTAGCGGGAGTCGGTGGAGAGACCCAGTACTTC.

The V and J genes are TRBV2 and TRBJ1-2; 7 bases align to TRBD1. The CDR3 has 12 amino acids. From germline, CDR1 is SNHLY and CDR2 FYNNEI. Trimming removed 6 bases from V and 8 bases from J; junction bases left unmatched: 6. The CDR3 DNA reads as TGTGCCAGCAGAGGAGACAGGGAAGGCTACACCTTC. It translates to CASRGDREGYTF.

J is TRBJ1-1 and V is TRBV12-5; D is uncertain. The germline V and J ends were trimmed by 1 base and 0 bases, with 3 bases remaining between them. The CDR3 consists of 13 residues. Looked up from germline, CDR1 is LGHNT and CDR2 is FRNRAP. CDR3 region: CASGLGMNTEAFF. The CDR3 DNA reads TGTGCTAGTGGTTTGGGTATGAACACTGAAGCTTTCTTT.

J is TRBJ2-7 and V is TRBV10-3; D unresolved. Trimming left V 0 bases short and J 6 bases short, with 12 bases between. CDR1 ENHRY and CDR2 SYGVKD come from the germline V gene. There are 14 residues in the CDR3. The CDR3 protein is CAISESSLTAEQYF. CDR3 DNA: TGTGCCATCAGTGAGTCGTCTCTTACTGCCGAGCAGTACTTC.

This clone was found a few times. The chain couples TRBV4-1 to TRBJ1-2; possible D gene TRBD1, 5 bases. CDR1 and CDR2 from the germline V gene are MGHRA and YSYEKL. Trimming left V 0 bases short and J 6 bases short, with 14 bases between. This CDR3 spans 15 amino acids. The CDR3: CASSQDQVRVDGYTF. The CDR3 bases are TGCGCCAGCAGCCAAGATCAGGTCAGGGTGGATGGCTACACCTTC.

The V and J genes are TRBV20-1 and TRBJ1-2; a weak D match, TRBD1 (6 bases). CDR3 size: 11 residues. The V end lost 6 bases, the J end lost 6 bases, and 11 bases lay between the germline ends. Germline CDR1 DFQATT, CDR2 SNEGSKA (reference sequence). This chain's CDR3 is CSATRGNGYTF. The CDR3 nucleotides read TGCAGTGCCACCAGGGGTAATGGCTACACCTTC.

The CDR3 spells CASSYGTSGRNEQFF. In DNA form, the CDR3 reads TGTGCCAGCAGTTACGGGACTAGCGGGCGGAATGAGCAGTTCTTC. The chain recombines TRBV6-5 with TRBJ2-1; TRBD2 matches 12 bases. Trimming took 2 bases from V and 7 from J; bases not matched to a gene: 3. The V gene's germline CDR1 is MNHEY and CDR2 SVGAGI. This CDR3 is 15 amino acids long.